The 14 T cell receptor beta chains given below trace back to one sample, sequenced in a study of shared clonotypes between healthy human individuals. Some clones are missing from TCRdb's copy, which holds only in-frame ones; the method was immunoSEQ multiplex PCR. The sample yields about 1,800,000 clones, about 95% seen once. CD45RO negativity and positive selection for CCR7 defined naive CD8 cells, a population that excluded terminally differentiated effector memory CD45RA+ cells. The sequenced sample consisted of naive CD8+ T cells sorted from blood. All receptors come from a man younger than 35 in good health.

V usage is TRBV30 and J usage is TRBJ2-7; possibly TRBD1 for D (5 bases). V lost 1 base to trimming and J lost 5 bases, with 9 bases between them. CDR1 and CDR2 (germline): GTSNPN, SVGIG (reference sequence). The CDR3 is 12 amino acids. The CDR3 reads CAWSAGFDEQYF. CDR3 DNA: TGTGCCTGGAGTGCAGGGTTCGACGAGCAGTACTTC.

The chain employs TRBV6-6 and TRBJ1-2, with D maybe TRBD1 (6 bases). Germline V CDR1 and CDR2: MNHNY, SVGAGI (reference sequence). This CDR3 is 15 amino acids long. Trimming removed 7 bases at V and 8 bases at J, with 23 bases between. CDR3 in DNA: TGTGCCAGCACCACCAATCCGACAGGCCCGAGGGGCTACACCTTC. It translates to CASTTNPTGPRGYTF.

The chain carries TRBV11-2 and TRBJ2-1; no firm D call. The CDR3 has 14 amino acids. The V and J ends lost 4 bases and 8 bases respectively, with 15 bases between them. The germline gives CDR1 SGHAT, CDR2 FQNNGV. The CDR3 region is CASSSPAGWDEQFF. The CDR3 bases are TGTGCCAGCAGCTCCCCGGCCGGGTGGGATGAGCAGTTCTTC.

The chain recombines TRBV5-1 with TRBJ2-7; maybe TRBD2 (6 bases). V lost 0 bases and J 6 bases, leaving 22 bases between the germline ends. The CDR3 is 17 amino acids. Germline lookup yields CDR1 SGHRS and CDR2 YFSETQ. The CDR3 here is CASSLAAGGAIALEQYF. For the CDR3, the DNA is TGCGCCAGCAGCTTGGCCGCGGGCGGGGCAATCGCCCTCGAGCAGTACTTC.

This clone occurred once. The sample holds other DNA sequences that translate to the same CDR3. The chain joins TRBV30 to TRBJ1-2, with a possible D match to TRBD1 (6 bases). Germline CDR1 and CDR2: GTSNPN and SVGIG (reference sequence). CDR3 length: 13 residues. The V and J ends lost 1 base and 4 bases respectively, with 10 bases between them. The CDR3 is CAWSDSGVYGYTF. In DNA form, the CDR3 reads TGTGCCTGGAGTGACTCAGGGGTCTATGGCTACACCTTC.

Details on this clone: Within the sample, other DNA sequences also encode this same CDR3. The rearrangement links TRBV6-1 to TRBJ1-1, with no clear D. With 6 bases removed from V and 0 bases from J, the gap between germline ends came to 5 bases. The germline gives CDR1 MNHNS, CDR2 SASEGT. CDR3 length: 12 amino acids. CDR3 in amino acids: CASRRLNTEAFF. The CDR3 DNA sequence: TGTGCCAGCAGGCGATTGAACACTGAAGCTTTCTTT.

V gene TRBV9 combines with J gene TRBJ2-5; D remains ambiguous. The CDR3 length is 13 residues. Germline CDR1 and CDR2: SGDLS and YYNGEE. V shed 4 bases and J shed 5 bases, with 12 bases lying between them. The CDR3 loop reads CASSPSDPETQYF. CDR3 sequence (DNA): TGTGCCAGCAGCCCGTCAGACCCGGAGACCCAGTACTTC.

The chain uses TRBV7-2 and TRBJ2-2; maybe TRBD2 (7 bases). Germline-derived CDR1 and CDR2 are SGHTA and FQGNSA. The CDR3 spans 16 residues. The V and J ends lost 0 bases and 5 bases respectively, with 13 bases between them. Here the CDR3 reads CASSLAGGPGTGELFF. DNA of the CDR3: TGTGCCAGCAGCTTAGCCGGGGGGCCCGGGACCGGGGAGCTGTTTTTT.

The V gene is TRBV7-2, the J gene TRBJ2-1; 10 positions agree with TRBD2. V was pared by 1 base and J by 5 bases, with 2 bases of the junction left unmatched. The germline V gene has CDR1 SGHTA and CDR2 FQGNSA. This CDR3 has 15 residues. The CDR3 DNA reads TGTGCCAGCAGCTTAGGGGGACTAGCGAACAATGAGCAGTTCTTC. As protein: CASSLGGLANNEQFF.

A note on this clone: One end of the junction varies from germline; a read error may be responsible. V usage is TRBV6-1 and J usage is TRBJ2-7; D might be TRBD2 (6 bases). Germline CDR1 is MNHNS and CDR2 is SASEGT. The CDR3 totals 14 residues. Written as DNA, the CDR3 is TGTGCCAGCAGACTGGGTGGAGGGTCCTCCGAGCAGTACTTC. Translated: CASRLGGGSSEQYF.

The chain carries TRBV30 and TRBJ2-6; D unclear. The CDR3 is made up of 16 amino acids. The germline V gene has CDR1 GTSNPN and CDR2 SVGIG (reference sequence). V was shortened by 0 bases and J by 0 bases, with 9 bases between the two germline ends. This CDR3 reads CAWSVLMVSGANVLTF. Written as DNA, the CDR3 is TGTGCCTGGAGTGTACTTATGGTCTCTGGGGCCAACGTCCTGACTTTC.

The chain links TRBV27 to TRBJ2-7, with unresolved D. CDR1 and CDR2 (germline): MNHEY, SMNVEV (reference sequence). The CDR3 loop spans 14 amino acids. V lost 3 bases and J lost 5, with 14 bases in between. The CDR3 DNA reads as TGTGCCAGCAGTTTCGATACAGTCGGTCACGAGCAGTACTTC. This sequence encodes CASSFDTVGHEQYF.

This clone was observed a single time. The CDR3 nucleotides read TGTGCCAGCAGCTCCCTCGAGGATACGCAGTATTTT. Protein: CASSSLEDTQYF. The V gene is TRBV9, the J gene TRBJ2-3, with D unclear. The CDR3 totals 12 residues. V gave up 4 bases and J gave up 6 bases, with 9 bases separating them. The V gene's germline CDR1 is SGDLS and CDR2 YYNGEE.

The genes are TRBV6-6 and TRBJ2-5, with 7 bases lining up with TRBD2. The trim removed 6 bases at V and 5 bases at J, leaving 12 bases unmatched. The length of the CDR3 is 15 residues. The germline gives CDR1 MNHNY, CDR2 SVGAGI (reference sequence). DNA of the CDR3: TGTGCCAGCAGCCTCCTCACGGGAGGCATCGAGACCCAGTACTTC. This sequence encodes CASSLLTGGIETQYF.